This passage covers 13 T cell receptor beta chains from one sample sequenced in a study of CD8 T cells in cerebrospinal fluid in Alzheimer's disease. With the 10x single-cell sequencing reads reprocessed, TCRdb shows one record per CDR3 protein and no DNA. The sample data list over 1,000 distinct CDR3 sequences. Sequencing was performed on cerebrospinal fluid. Receptors were obtained from a human donor with Parkinson's disease.

This clonotype is classed as medium-sized (0.01 to 0.1%) by frequency. The chain has TRBV27 and TRBJ1-5; TCRdb picks TRBD1, but there is no DNA to check that call. Germline CDR1 reads MNHEY; CDR2 reads SMNVEV (reference sequence). There are 13 residues in the CDR3. The CDR3 loop is CASSLQGGQPQHF.

This clonotype ranks as medium-sized in terms of frequency. This chain links TRBV25-1 with TRBJ1-2; the D call from TCRdb, TRBD1, cannot be confirmed without DNA. The CDR3 is 13 residues long. Germline assignment: CDR1 MGHDK and CDR2 SYGVNS. The CDR3 is CASRVTGTDGYTF.

This clonotype is medium-sized by frequency. The chain carries TRBV7-9 and TRBJ1-3. The germline gives CDR1 SEHNR, CDR2 FQNEAQ (reference sequence). This CDR3 is built from 14 residues. CDR3 in amino acids: CASVLLSSGNTIYF.

The rearrangement joins TRBV12-3 or TRBV12-4 to TRBJ1-5; TCRdb designates TRBD1, a call that cannot be tested without DNA. The CDR3 extends over 14 amino acids. The chain's CDR3 is CASSGTVSNQPQHF.

This clonotype is deemed medium-sized (0.01 to 0.1%) by its frequency. The chain combines TRBV4-1 with TRBJ2-7. This CDR3 region has 15 residues. CDR1 is MGHRA and CDR2 is YSYEKL in the germline V gene. CDR3 protein: CASSQDSGLWDEQYF.

Measured by frequency, this clonotype is medium-sized. The V call is TRBV10-3, the J call TRBJ2-3; absent DNA, TCRdb's TRBD2 call cannot be checked. The CDR3 extends over 15 amino acids. Per the germline V gene, CDR1 is ENHRY and CDR2 is SYGVKD. CDR3 protein: CAIRLGAGSTDTQYF.

This clonotype is identified as medium-sized from frequency. The chain has TRBV3-1 and TRBJ2-7; TCRdb's D gene call, TRBD2, goes unchecked for lack of DNA. CDR3 length: 16 residues. Germline V gene lookup returns CDR1 LGHDT and CDR2 YNNKEL (reference sequence). The CDR3 spells CASSQRPGLTAYEQYF.

By frequency, this clonotype is large. V usage is TRBV20-1 and J usage is TRBJ2-3; as DNA is missing, the TRBD2 call by TCRdb cannot be tested. CDR1 is DFQATT, CDR2 SNEGSKA, per germline (reference sequence). The CDR3 totals 14 residues. The CDR3 protein is CSARLAGTTDTQYF.

This clonotype is called medium-sized based on its frequency. V is TRBV4-2 and J is TRBJ2-3; TCRdb calls TRBD2, which cannot be checked without DNA. Germline CDR1 reads LGHNA; CDR2 reads YNFKEQ. The CDR3 runs 18 residues. CDR3 amino acids: CASSQEYRAGGHTDTQYF.

This clonotype is hyperexpanded by frequency. The rearrangement joins TRBV7-2 to TRBJ1-1. This CDR3 has 15 residues. Looked up from germline, CDR1 is SGHTA and CDR2 is FQGNSA. CDR3 protein: CASSLDYVPNTEAFF. The full variable domain, its missing parts supplied by reference TRBV7-2 and TRBJ1-1, is GAGVSQSPSNKVTEKGKDVELRCDPISGHTALYWYRQSLGQGLEFLIYFQGNSAPDKSGLPSDRFSAERTGGSVSTLTIQRTQQEDSAVYLCASSLDYVPNTEAFFGQGTRLTVV.

This clonotype registers medium-sized by frequency. The gene calls are TRBV20-1 and TRBJ2-5; there is no DNA to check the TCRdb D call of TRBD1. The CDR3 runs 14 residues. Germline V lookup: CDR1 DFQATT, CDR2 SNEGSKA (reference sequence). The CDR3 here is CSAKRGTGGETQYF.

The J gene is TRBJ2-7, the V gene TRBV12-3 or TRBV12-4; without DNA, the TCRdb call of TRBD2 cannot be checked. The CDR3 is made up of 17 amino acids. This chain's CDR3 is CASSITRLAGLTYEQYF.

This clonotype counts as medium-sized (0.01 to 0.1%) by frequency. The rearrangement links TRBV18 to TRBJ2-7; the TCRdb D gene call, TRBD2, has no DNA to confirm it. This CDR3 is 15 amino acids long. Looked up from germline, CDR1 is KGHSH and CDR2 is LQKENI. The CDR3 protein is CASSRNPEGRNEQYF.